This entry lists 2 T cell receptor beta chains sequenced from one sample in a study of blood T cell repertoires in COVID-19. TCRdb's copy holds only in-frame clones and misses some; the assay was immunoSEQ multiplex PCR. The sample lists 200,000 to 250,000 clones, around 80% occurring once. Sequencing was done on a sample of peripheral blood. The receptor source for this set is a human donor in a cohort sampled during active COVID-19.

The rearrangement joins TRBV6-5 to TRBJ2-3; D might be TRBD1 (6 bases). The CDR3 contains 14 residues. The V and J ends lost 7 bases and 2 bases respectively, with 13 bases between them. Per the germline V gene, CDR1 is MNHEY and CDR2 is SVGAGI. As DNA, the CDR3 is TGTGCCAGCACCCGGGACATACTCACAGATACGCAGTATTTT. This sequence encodes CASTRDILTDTQYF.

This clone turned up a few times. This chain links TRBV5-1 with TRBJ2-7; TRBD1 matches at 7 bases. Germline CDR1 and CDR2: SGHRS and YFSETQ. This CDR3 is 15 amino acids long. J lost 4 bases, V lost 4 bases, and 11 bases had no gene match. CDR3: CASSQHGTEDYEQYF. The CDR3 region has the DNA TGCGCCAGCAGCCAGCACGGGACAGAAGATTACGAGCAGTACTTC. The complete variable domain, with remaining parts taken from reference TRBV5-1 and TRBJ2-7, reads KAGVTQTPRYLIKTRGQQVTLSCSPISGHRSVSWYQQTPGQGLQFLFEYFSETQRNKGNFPGRFSGRQFSNSRSEMNVSTLELGDSALYLCASSQHGTEDYEQYFGPGTRLTVT.